The 18 T cell receptor beta chains listed next were all sequenced from one sample in a study of blood T cell repertoires in COVID-19. Sequenced by immunoSEQ multiplex PCR; TCRdb stores in-frame clones only, minus some. The sample contains 60,000 to 95,000 clones, about 93% of which appear only once. Material: peripheral blood. Receptors were obtained from a human donor in a cohort sampled during active COVID-19.

The chain is built from TRBV6-5 and TRBJ1-5; TRBD1 matches at 8 bases. J lost 2 bases, V lost 2 bases, and 2 bases had no gene match. CDR3 length: 15 amino acids. In germline, CDR1 is MNHEY, CDR2 SVGAGI. In DNA form, the CDR3 reads TGTGCCAGCAGTTACACAGGGGGTGGCAATCAGCCCCAGCATTTT. As protein: CASSYTGGGNQPQHF.

The rearrangement joins TRBV7-2 to TRBJ1-2; TRBD1 matches 7 bases. The V and J ends lost 1 base and 8 bases, in that order; junction bases with no gene match: 7. Germline CDR1 and CDR2: SGHTA and FQGNSA. CDR3 length: 14 amino acids. The CDR3 is CASSLEGAYRGYTF. The CDR3 bases are TGTGCCAGCAGCTTAGAGGGGGCCTATAGAGGCTACACCTTC.

The chain combines TRBV7-2 with TRBJ1-1; TRBD1 agrees at 7 bases. V was pared by 5 bases and J by 4 bases, with 10 bases of the junction left unmatched. CDR3 length: 15 amino acids. Germline V gene lookup returns CDR1 SGHTA and CDR2 FQGNSA. This CDR3 reads CASSPRTGLPTEAFF. CDR3 DNA: TGTGCCAGCAGCCCCCGGACAGGTCTGCCCACTGAAGCTTTCTTT.

V usage is TRBV7-8 and J usage is TRBJ1-3; the match to TRBD1 covers 7 bases. Germline V gives CDR1 SGHVS, CDR2 FQNEAQ. The CDR3 totals 16 residues. The ends lost 5 bases at V and 0 bases at J; junction bases unmatched: 7. CDR3 in amino acids: CASSERQGVSGNTIYF. CDR3 in DNA: TGTGCCAGCAGCGAACGACAGGGCGTCTCTGGAAACACCATATATTTT. The complete variable domain, with remaining parts taken from reference TRBV7-8 and TRBJ1-3, reads GAGVSQSPRYKVAKRGQDVALRCDPISGHVSLFWYQQALGQGPEFLTYFQNEAQLDKSGLPSDRFFAERPEGSVSTLKIQRTQQEDSAVYLCASSERQGVSGNTIYFGEGSWLTVV.

The V gene is TRBV24-1, the J gene TRBJ2-5; 13 positions agree with TRBD2. Germline CDR1 and CDR2: KGHDR and SFDVKD. This CDR3 contains 15 residues. Germline trimming cut 6 bases from V and 5 bases from J; bases unmatched to any gene: 5. The CDR3 spells CATSTSGGAGETQYF. DNA of the CDR3: TGTGCCACCAGTACTAGCGGGGGGGCAGGGGAGACCCAGTACTTC.

A single count supports this clone. The CDR3 nucleotides are TGTGCCAGCAGCTTAAACTATCGGCAGCTCTATGGCTACACCTTC. This gives the protein CASSLNYRQLYGYTF. V and J are TRBV7-2 and TRBJ1-2; D remains unclear. V lost 2 bases, J lost 4 bases, and 14 bases lay in between. CDR1 is SGHTA and CDR2 is FQGNSA in the germline V gene. This CDR3 is built from 15 residues.

V is TRBV4-3 and J is TRBJ1-2; no reliable D call. Trimming left V 0 bases short and J 4 bases short, with 9 bases between. Germline V lookup: CDR1 LGHNA, CDR2 YSLEER. CDR3 length: 14 residues. CDR3 amino acids: CASSQEVNSYGYTF. The CDR3 region has the DNA TGCGCCAGCAGCCAAGAGGTGAACAGCTATGGCTACACCTTC.

The chain is built from TRBV11-1 and TRBJ1-4, with 7 bases aligning to TRBD1. CDR3 length: 14 residues. The germline gives CDR1 SGHAT, CDR2 FQDESV (reference sequence). After removal of 3 bases from V and 5 bases from J, the junction contained 3 bases not matched to a gene. CDR3 coding DNA: TGTGCCAGCAGCTTTCGGGACAGAAATGAAAAACTGTTTTTT. This translates into CASSFRDRNEKLFF.

The V gene is TRBV12-3 or TRBV12-4, the J gene TRBJ1-2, with D unclear. Trimming took off 6 bases at V and 2 bases at J, with 10 bases between the two ends. The CDR3 runs to 13 residues. DNA of the CDR3: TGTGCCAGCAGCCGGGAACGCAACTATGGCTACACCTTC. Amino acid sequence: CASSRERNYGYTF.

The chain employs TRBV7-8 and TRBJ1-2; D is possibly TRBD1 (5 bases). This CDR3 contains 14 residues. V lost 4 bases and J 5 bases, leaving 14 bases between the germline ends. CDR1 is SGHVS and CDR2 is FQNEAQ in the germline V gene. CDR3 nucleotides: TGTGCCAGCAGCTCTGACAGACCCTTTTATGGCTACACCTTC. This codes for CASSSDRPFYGYTF.

V and J are TRBV4-3 and TRBJ2-5; TRBD1 matches 8 bases. With V trimmed by 3 bases and J by 4 bases, 7 bases remained unmatched. Germline V CDR1 and CDR2: LGHNA, YSLEER. The CDR3 extends over 15 amino acids. CDR3 in amino acids: CASSQSRGRGETQYF. The CDR3 nucleotides read TGCGCCAGCAGCCAGTCCAGGGGGCGAGGAGAGACCCAGTACTTC.

The chain has TRBV6-2 or TRBV6-3 and TRBJ2-3; D may be TRBD1 (5 bases). The CDR3 is 15 amino acids. V lost 2 bases and J 2 bases, leaving 11 bases between the germline ends. Germline V lookup: CDR1 MNHEY, CDR2 SVGEGT. For the CDR3, the DNA is TGTGCCAGCAGTTACCCGCAGGGAACCACAGATACGCAGTATTTT. Protein: CASSYPQGTTDTQYF.

The gene calls are TRBV6-6 and TRBJ1-2; D is ambiguous. CDR1 is MNHNY, CDR2 SVGAGI, per germline (reference sequence). Trimming pared 6 bases from V and 4 bases from J, leaving 9 bases between. CDR3 size: 12 residues. The CDR3 protein is CASSSSLYGYTF. The DNA of the CDR3 is TGTGCCAGCAGCTCTTCCCTCTATGGCTACACCTTC.

This chain joins TRBV6-5 and TRBJ1-1; no clear D gene. V lost 8 bases, J lost 0 bases, and 10 bases lay in between. The CDR3 sequence is 13 residues long. The germline V gene has CDR1 MNHEY and CDR2 SVGAGI. The chain's CDR3 is CASLLHLNTEAFF. The DNA of the CDR3 is TGTGCCAGCCTACTACACCTGAACACTGAAGCTTTCTTT.

The chain recombines TRBV15 with TRBJ2-7; the D gene is possibly TRBD1 (5 bases). The germline gives CDR1 LNHNV, CDR2 YYDKDF (reference sequence). The CDR3 totals 15 residues. V lost 1 base and J lost 5, with 15 bases in between. This CDR3 reads CATSRAGWQNNEQYF. The CDR3 DNA sequence: TGTGCCACCAGCAGAGCAGGGTGGCAGAACAACGAGCAGTACTTC.

The chain employs TRBV2 and TRBJ2-3, with unresolved D. Looked up from germline, CDR1 is SNHLY and CDR2 is FYNNEI. This CDR3 has 15 residues. The ends were cut back, 4 bases at V and 1 base at J, with 12 bases in the middle. This chain's CDR3 is CASSGTLVGTDTQYF. In nucleotides, the CDR3 is TGTGCCAGCAGTGGAACTCTCGTTGGCACAGATACGCAGTATTTT.

The rearrangement joins TRBV6-2 or TRBV6-3 to TRBJ1-5; maybe TRBD1 (6 bases). This CDR3 has 15 residues. Germline CDR1 MNHEY, CDR2 SVGEGT. V was shortened by 1 base and J by 4 bases, with 11 bases between the two germline ends. CDR3 sequence (DNA): TGTGCCAGCAGTTACTTAGGGGGATGGAATCAGCCCCAGCATTTT. Translating gives CASSYLGGWNQPQHF.

This chain links TRBV13 with TRBJ2-7; a weak D match, TRBD1 (6 bases). The germline V and J ends were trimmed by 5 bases and 2 bases, with 19 bases remaining between them. This CDR3 comprises 16 residues. In germline, CDR1 is PRHDT, CDR2 FYEKMQ (reference sequence). The CDR3, as DNA: TGTGCCAGCAGCCTCTACCCCACAGGGTCCACCTACGAGCAGTACTTC. This translates into CASSLYPTGSTYEQYF. Looking up the rest from reference TRBV13 and TRBJ2-7 gives the full variable domain: AAGVIQSPRHLIKEKRETATLKCYPIPRHDTVYWYQQGPGQDPQFLISFYEKMQSDKGSIPDRFSAQQFSDYHSELNMSSLELGDSALYFCASSLYPTGSTYEQYFGPGTRLTVT.